The following is a T cell receptor beta chain sequence with its context. Its antigen is still unknown. Using roughly 200 ng DNA, around 30,000 T cell genomes, the sorted-subset replicate PCRs were run. Generated by immunoSEQ multiplex PCR, the TCRdb table keeps only in-frame clones and is missing some. The sample shows 2 million to 2.5 million clones, 92% of them seen only once. Per germline, CDR1 SGHTA and CDR2 FQGNSA. The V end was cut by 3 bases, the J end by 3 bases, with 14 bases between. The CDR3 sequence is 15 residues long. The sample originates from a study of shared clonotypes between healthy human individuals. Findings of the study overall: An expected dependence of interdonor clonotype sharing on sequencing depth was noted.

This sequence was found in a man aged 18 to 30 in good health. Some clones in this sample may be carry-over from other donors' samples. The rearrangement joins TRBV7-2 to TRBJ1-1, with D possibly TRBD1 on 6 matching bases. The sequenced sample was naive CD4+ T cells from PBMCs. Noted subset: CD45RA+ positively selected. The CDR3 nucleotides are TGTGCCAGCAGCTTGACCCCAGGGGATGACACTGAAGCTTTCTTT. This translates into CASSLTPGDDTEAFF. Complete variable domain (other parts from reference TRBV7-2 and TRBJ1-1): GAGVSQSPSNKVTEKGKDVELRCDPISGHTALYWYRQSLGQGLEFLIYFQGNSAPDKSGLPSDRFSAERTGGSVSTLTIQRTQQEDSAVYLCASSLTPGDDTEAFFGQGTRLTVV.